Each of the 23 T cell receptor beta chains below was sequenced from the same sample in a study of CD8+ T cells in alopecia areata. It was cDNA, reverse transcribed from extracted RNA, that served as the sequencing template. The repertoire was sequenced with immunoSEQ multiplex PCR; TCRdb's copy has only in-frame clones and lacks some. Of under 110,000 clones listed, about three fifths are singletons. Treatment reported: oral pan-JAK inhibitor, 5-10 mg twice daily. This specimen was CD8+ T cells sorted from blood, taken at roughly week 58, from a patient treated with tofacitinib. These receptor sequences come from a human donor with alopecia areata.

The V call is TRBV30, the J call TRBJ2-1; the D call may be TRBD1 or TRBD2 (5 bases each). CDR1 and CDR2 from the germline V gene are GTSNPN and SVGIG (reference sequence). V was trimmed by 3 bases and J by 0 bases, leaving 9 bases between them. The CDR3 has 14 residues. For the CDR3, the DNA is TGTGCCTGGAGGCCAGGGAGCTCCTACAATGAGCAGTTCTTC. This codes for CAWRPGSSYNEQFF.

The J gene is TRBJ2-1, the V gene TRBV30; D is unresolved. V was trimmed by 2 bases and J by 9 bases, leaving 8 bases between them. This CDR3 spans 11 amino acids. Germline V lookup: CDR1 GTSNPN, CDR2 SVGIG (reference sequence). The CDR3 loop is CAWSHGGEQFF. CDR3 coding DNA: TGTGCCTGGAGTCACGGTGGTGAGCAGTTCTTC.

This rearrangement joins TRBV2 to TRBJ2-1; D possibly uses TRBD1 or TRBD2 (6 bases each). V shed 6 bases and J shed 9 bases, with 15 bases lying between them. This CDR3 has 13 amino acids. Germline values: CDR1 SNHLY, CDR2 FYNNEI. The CDR3 bases are TGTGCCAGCAGGGAGTGGGGGGCGAGTGAGCAGTTCTTC. Its translation is CASREWGASEQFF.

This clone showed up just a few times. The V call is TRBV11-2, the J call TRBJ1-1, with 10 bases identical to TRBD1. J gave up 5 bases and V 6 bases, and 15 bases lay outside the gene matches. Per germline, CDR1 SGHAT and CDR2 FQNNGV. The CDR3 has 17 residues. CDR3 amino acids: CASRRSFGQGVRTEAFF. As DNA, the CDR3 is TGTGCCAGCAGAAGAAGCTTTGGACAGGGGGTCAGGACTGAAGCTTTCTTT.

This sequence joins TRBV7-9 and TRBJ2-1; 9 bases align to TRBD2. The junction had 7 bases not matched to a gene; V was cut back by 6 bases and J by 4 bases. This CDR3 has 15 residues. Germline CDR1 and CDR2: SEHNR and FQNEAQ (reference sequence). The CDR3 DNA follows: TGTGCCAGCAGACGCGGGGGGGCCGTTTACAATGAGCAGTTCTTC. It yields the protein CASRRGGAVYNEQFF.

The V gene is TRBV6-5, the J gene TRBJ2-2; D is unclear. This CDR3 comprises 14 residues. V was shortened by 2 bases and J by 5 bases, with 9 bases between the two germline ends. The germline V gene encodes CDR1 MNHEY and CDR2 SVGAGI. The CDR3 loop reads CASSYVVGTGELFF. DNA of the CDR3: TGTGCCAGCAGTTACGTCGTGGGGACCGGGGAGCTGTTTTTT.

The V and J genes are TRBV5-1 and TRBJ1-1; 7 bases line up with TRBD1. V gave up 0 bases and J gave up 6 bases; unmatched junction bases: 11. CDR1 and CDR2 (germline): SGHRS, YFSETQ. The CDR3 length is 16 residues. CDR3 DNA sequence: TGCGCCAGCAGCTTGGTCGGGGCAGACAGGGCGGCTGAAGCTTTCTTT. This encodes CASSLVGADRAAEAFF. The full variable domain, completed using reference TRBV5-1 and TRBJ1-1, is KAGVTQTPRYLIKTRGQQVTLSCSPISGHRSVSWYQQTPGQGLQFLFEYFSETQRNKGNFPGRFSGRQFSNSRSEMNVSTLELGDSALYLCASSLVGADRAAEAFFGQGTRLTVV.

The chain employs TRBV4-2 and TRBJ2-3; no clear D. Germline CDR1 reads LGHNA; CDR2 reads YNFKEQ. V was pared by 0 bases and J by 6 bases, with 4 bases between. CDR3 length: 12 amino acids. CDR3 protein: CASSQDMDTQYF. The CDR3 DNA reads TGTGCCAGCAGCCAAGATATGGATACGCAGTATTTT.

This clone was counted between two and nine times. CDR3 nucleotides: TGCAGCGTTTATGCCTTCCCGGGACAGGGGACACCAATTACCTACGAGCAGTACTTC. Its translation: CSVYAFPGQGTPITYEQYF. The J gene is TRBJ2-7, the V gene TRBV29-1; 10 bases align to TRBD1. Germline CDR1 and CDR2: SQVTM and ANQGSEA. The V gene end was trimmed by 5 bases and the J gene end by 2 bases; junction bases not matched to a gene: 21. The CDR3 spans 19 residues.

J is TRBJ2-3 and V is TRBV15, with D uncertain. V lost 4 bases and J 2 bases, leaving 16 bases between the germline ends. CDR3 size: 16 residues. Germline-derived CDR1 and CDR2 are LNHNV and YYDKDF (reference sequence). The CDR3 loop is CATSTVYRTHTDTQYF. In DNA form, the CDR3 reads TGTGCCACCAGCACCGTGTACAGAACCCACACAGATACGCAGTATTTT.

The chain uses TRBV11-2 and TRBJ2-1, with D unresolved. CDR3 size: 12 residues. Trimming shortened V by 2 bases and J by 5 bases, and 4 bases separated the two germline ends. Germline-derived CDR1 and CDR2 are SGHAT and FQNNGV. CDR3 in DNA: TGTGCCAGCAGCTTACCGAACAATGAGCAGTTCTTC. This codes for CASSLPNNEQFF.

The V call is TRBV27, the J call TRBJ2-1, with a possible D match to TRBD1 (6 bases). From germline, CDR1 is MNHEY and CDR2 SMNVEV (reference sequence). This CDR3 has 16 residues. Between the trimmed V and J ends, which lost 2 bases and 4 bases, there was a span of 15 bases. The CDR3 region has the DNA TGTGCCAGCAGTTTAGGCAGGGGTGGATCGTACAATGAGCAGTTCTTC. This codes for CASSLGRGGSYNEQFF.

The V and J genes are TRBV18 and TRBJ2-7, with D tentatively TRBD2 (5 bases). There are 14 residues in the CDR3. The V and J ends lost 2 bases and 3 bases respectively, with 11 bases between them. Germline CDR1 is KGHSH and CDR2 is LQKENI. In DNA, the CDR3 is TGTGCCAGCTCACCAAGGTCGGGATACTACGAGCAGTACTTC. Translated, it gives CASSPRSGYYEQYF.

In nucleotides, the CDR3 is TGTGCCAGCAGCCCTCGGGCAGTTACGTCCTACGAGCAGTACTTC. Translating gives CASSPRAVTSYEQYF. This sequence joins TRBV7-9 and TRBJ2-7; D is undetermined. Germline V gene data show CDR1 as SEHNR and CDR2 as FQNEAQ (reference sequence). The CDR3 has 15 amino acids. V was cut by 5 bases and J by 1 base, with 15 bases left in between.

J is TRBJ2-7 and V is TRBV4-1; 8 bases are a match to TRBD2. The germline V gene has CDR1 MGHRA and CDR2 YSYEKL. V trimming: 4 bases; J trimming: 2 bases; junction bases outside the gene matches: 1. The length of the CDR3 is 13 residues. The CDR3 reads CASSPGGAYEQYF. In DNA form, the CDR3 reads TGCGCCAGCAGCCCCGGGGGGGCCTACGAGCAGTACTTC.

The CDR3 is CASTRERAGNEQFF. DNA of the CDR3: TGTGCCAGCACCAGGGAACGGGCGGGCAATGAGCAGTTCTTC. The chain combines TRBV9 with TRBJ2-1, with D perhaps given as TRBD1 or TRBD2 (5 bases each). The germline CDR1 and CDR2 sequences are SGDLS and YYNGEE. Trimming left V 6 bases short and J 6 bases short, with 16 bases between. CDR3 length: 14 residues. Supplemented by reference TRBV9 and TRBJ2-1, the full variable domain reads DSGVTQTPKHLITATGQRVTLRCSPRSGDLSVYWYQQSLDQGLQFLIQYYNGEERAKGNILERFSAQQFPDLHSELNLSSLELGDSALYFCASTRERAGNEQFFGPGTRLTVL.

The chain recombines TRBV5-1 with TRBJ1-1; D unclear. The CDR3 has 12 amino acids. Germline values: CDR1 SGHRS, CDR2 YFSETQ. V lost 5 bases and J 0 bases, leaving 5 bases between the germline ends. This CDR3 reads CASSEMNTEAFF. CDR3 nucleotide sequence: TGCGCCAGCAGTGAGATGAACACTGAAGCTTTCTTT.

The table lists this clone with a count of one. DNA for the CDR3: TGTGCCAGCAGTGAAGCGTGGCAGCTCTATGGCTACACCTTC. It encodes CASSEAWQLYGYTF. V usage is TRBV6-1 and J usage is TRBJ1-2; D not certain. CDR3 length: 14 amino acids. In germline, CDR1 is MNHNS, CDR2 SASEGT. V was clipped by 0 bases and J by 4 bases, with 9 bases between them.

The chain employs TRBV15 and TRBJ1-5; TRBD1 matches 11 bases. Germline lookup yields CDR1 LNHNV and CDR2 YYDKDF (reference sequence). This CDR3 region has 14 residues. V lost 8 bases and J lost 7; bases outside the gene matches: 7. The CDR3 sequence is CATADRGLGQPQHF. CDR3 nucleotide sequence: TGTGCCACCGCGGACAGGGGGCTCGGGCAGCCCCAGCATTTT.

J is TRBJ1-2 and V is TRBV30; D not resolved. This CDR3 has 12 amino acids. The ends were cut back, 0 bases at V and 7 bases at J, with 9 bases in the middle. Germline V gene lookup returns CDR1 GTSNPN and CDR2 SVGIG (reference sequence). The CDR3 spells CAWSVQSCGYTF. In DNA form, the CDR3 reads TGTGCCTGGAGTGTACAGAGCTGTGGCTACACCTTC.

By its share, this clone is medium-sized. The gene calls are TRBV10-3 and TRBJ1-2, with 7 bases matching TRBD1. J was trimmed by 4 bases and V by 10 bases; bases with no gene match: 6. The CDR3 length is 12 residues. Germline lookup yields CDR1 ENHRY and CDR2 SYGVKD. CDR3 nucleotide sequence: TGTGCCAGTTCGGACAGGATCTATGGCTACACCTTC. It yields the protein CASSDRIYGYTF.

This chain joins TRBV6-5 and TRBJ1-1; no definite D call. Germline V lookup: CDR1 MNHEY, CDR2 SVGAGI. The CDR3 spans 13 residues. The V end was cut by 0 bases, the J end by 5 bases, with 7 bases between. DNA of the CDR3: TGTGCCAGCAGTTACTCAGGATTAACTGAAGCTTTCTTT. It encodes CASSYSGLTEAFF.

The genes are TRBV6-5 and TRBJ2-7; maybe TRBD1 (5 bases). V was shortened by 7 bases and J by 6 bases, with 10 bases between the two germline ends. Germline loops: CDR1 MNHEY, CDR2 SVGAGI. The CDR3 has 11 residues. The CDR3 DNA follows: TGTGCCAGCACAAGGGGTGGCGAGCAGTACTTC. Protein product: CASTRGGEQYF.